The 25 T cell receptor beta chains in this list originate from one sample, sequenced in a study of blood T cells in healthy people across ages. Primers used in a second PCR of roughly 7 to 12 cycles were a sample-barcoded 5' primer and a J-beta primer mix. TCRdb processed the 5' RACE reads anew with MiXCR; each CDR3 protein has one entry. The profile shows about 1.7 million distinct CDR3 sequences, approximately 28% of them singletons. The sequenced sample was blood. These TCRs come from a woman under 40 in good health.

This clonotype has a count of ten or more. This sequence joins TRBV12-3 or TRBV12-4 and TRBJ2-5, with 14 bases lining up with TRBD2. Germline trimming cut 6 bases from V and 5 bases from J; bases unmatched to any gene: 8. The CDR3 runs to 16 residues. CDR3: CASSLGLAGGRETQYF. The CDR3 DNA follows: TGTGCCAGCAGCCTAGGACTAGCGGGAGGCCGGGAGACCCAGTACTTC.

This chain uses TRBV19 with TRBJ2-5; TRBD1 aligns across 8 bases. The DNA end favors TRBJ2-7, so the J call may be wrong. Per the germline V gene, CDR1 is LNHDA and CDR2 is SQIVND (reference sequence). The CDR3 loop spans 11 amino acids. This CDR3 reads CASGQGPEQYF. The CDR3 DNA is TGTGCCAGTGGACAGGGTCCCGAGCAGTACTTC.

This clonotype was counted only a few times. The V call is TRBV6-2 or TRBV6-3, the J call TRBJ2-5, with 8 bases fitting TRBD1. The J call may be wrong; the DNA end is better matched by TRBJ2-7. CDR1 is MNHEY and CDR2 is SVGEGT in the germline V gene. The CDR3 is made up of 15 amino acids. The CDR3 DNA reads as TGTGCCAGCAGTCCAACGGACAGGGCGGCCTACGAGCAGTACTTC. This sequence encodes CASSPTDRAAYEQYF.

This clonotype has more than one count but fewer than ten. This sequence joins TRBV3-1 and TRBJ1-2; 7 nucleotides line up with TRBD1. This CDR3 region has 15 residues. J was trimmed by 6 bases and V by 4 bases; bases with no gene match: 11. In germline, CDR1 is LGHDT, CDR2 YNNKEL (reference sequence). The CDR3 DNA sequence: TGTGCCAGCAGCCCCGAGCCCGGACAGGTCGATGGCTACACCTTC. Its translation: CASSPEPGQVDGYTF.

Comments on this clonotype: Relative to the germline gene, one junction end is altered; a read error may explain this. The chain has TRBV9 and TRBJ2-3, with D possibly called TRBD1 or TRBD2 (5 bases each). Germline values: CDR1 SGDLS, CDR2 YYNGEE. The CDR3 is 14 amino acids. The CDR3 sequence is CANSEGTFTDTQYF. Here the CDR3 DNA reads TGTGCCAACAGCGAGGGGACCTTCACAGATACGCAGTATTTT.

The chain uses TRBV7-2 and TRBJ2-3; maybe TRBD2 (7 bases). The germline gives CDR1 SGHTA, CDR2 FQGNSA. The V gene lost 5 bases and the J gene lost 2 bases, with 17 bases spanning the gap. This CDR3 contains 16 residues. The CDR3 nucleotides are TGTGCCAGCAGCCGGACTGCGGGGGCCTCCACAGATACGCAGTATTTT. It specifies CASSRTAGASTDTQYF.

This chain connects TRBV5-1 to TRBJ2-7, with 7 bases fitting TRBD2. V shed 1 base, J shed 10 bases, and the junction held 5 bases outside the gene matches. Germline V gives CDR1 SGHRS, CDR2 YFSETQ. CDR3 length: 12 residues. This CDR3 is CASSLSREAQYF. The CDR3 DNA follows: TGCGCCAGCAGCTTGAGCCGGGAGGCCCAGTACTTC.

This rearrangement joins TRBV12-5 to TRBJ2-1; tentatively, D is TRBD1 or TRBD2 (5 bases each). The germline CDR1 and CDR2 sequences are LGHNT and FRNRAP. The CDR3 is 14 amino acids. V was clipped by 7 bases and J by 2 bases, with 12 bases between them. CDR3 loop: CASVTGPPYNEQFF. Written as DNA, the CDR3 is TGTGCTAGTGTAACGGGACCGCCCTACAATGAGCAGTTCTTC.

On this clonotype itself: A read error may be the cause here, since a much bigger clone is one base away. The V call is TRBV12-3 or TRBV12-4, the J call TRBJ2-4; D is unresolved. V was shortened by 6 bases and J by 3 bases, with 15 bases between the two germline ends. The CDR3 extends over 15 amino acids. This chain's CDR3 is CASRPIYSLKNIQYF. The CDR3 bases are TGTGCCAGCAGGCCCATCTACAGCCTCAAAAACATTCAGTACTTC.

This clonotype has just a few counts. The rearrangement joins TRBV29-1 to TRBJ1-5; no firm D call. Germline V gene data show CDR1 as SQVTM and CDR2 as ANQGSEA. CDR3 length: 14 residues. Trimming left V 6 bases short and J 0 bases short, with 12 bases between. CDR3 region: CSVADGNSNQPQHF. The CDR3 DNA reads TGCAGCGTCGCCGACGGGAATAGCAATCAGCCCCAGCATTTT.

This chain joins TRBV7-8 and TRBJ2-2; 7 bases are shared with TRBD1. CDR1 SGHVS and CDR2 FQNEAQ come from the germline V gene. The CDR3 consists of 16 residues. Trimming took 5 bases from V and 4 from J; bases not matched to a gene: 10. The CDR3 loop reads CASSPDRDRGTGELFF. The CDR3 region has the DNA TGTGCCAGCAGCCCTGACAGGGATCGCGGCACCGGGGAGCTGTTTTTT.

This clonotype has a handful of counts. V is TRBV6-2 or TRBV6-3 and J is TRBJ2-6; D gene ambiguous. Germline V gives CDR1 MNHEY, CDR2 SVGEGT. The CDR3 length is 13 residues. Deletions cut 3 bases from V and 6 bases from J, with 6 bases between. This chain's CDR3 is CASSYIEANVLTF. The CDR3 nucleotides read TGTGCCAGCAGTTATATAGAGGCCAACGTCCTGACTTTC.

The chain joins TRBV7-2 to TRBJ2-3; D call uncertain. Trimming pared 4 bases from V and 5 bases from J, leaving 10 bases between. This CDR3 has 13 amino acids. Looked up from germline, CDR1 is SGHTA and CDR2 is FQGNSA. CDR3 sequence: CASSSRTIDTQYF. The CDR3 DNA is TGTGCCAGCAGCTCCCGGACCATAGATACGCAGTATTTT.

The V and J genes are TRBV20-1 and TRBJ2-7; 9 positions agree with TRBD2. CDR3 length equals 14 residues. V gave up 5 bases and J gave up 4 bases; unmatched junction bases: 9. Germline values: CDR1 DFQATT, CDR2 SNEGSKA (reference sequence). Written as DNA, the CDR3 is TGCAGTGCTGCAGAGACTAGCGGATTTTACGAGCAGTACTTC. Its translation: CSAAETSGFYEQYF.

This clonotype has ten or more counts. The chain carries TRBV10-2 and TRBJ2-5, with TRBD2 matching over 7 bases. The germline gives CDR1 WSHSY, CDR2 SAAADI. With V trimmed by 6 bases and J by 2 bases, 6 bases remained unmatched. The CDR3 runs 14 residues. The CDR3 sequence: CASRREVQQETQYF. CDR3 DNA: TGCGCCAGCAGACGGGAGGTCCAACAAGAGACCCAGTACTTC.

This clonotype was observed once. One end of the junction is discordant with germline, which a read error may explain. CDR3 DNA: TGCACCAGCAGCTTGGGGGACAAGGATTCACCCCTCCACTTT. Amino acid sequence: CTSSLGDKDSPLHF. The chain has TRBV5-1 and TRBJ1-6; a weak D match, TRBD1 (6 bases). Germline CDR1 is SGHRS and CDR2 is YFSETQ. The CDR3 consists of 14 residues.

There are many counts of this clonotype. The V and J genes are TRBV11-2 and TRBJ2-7, with a possible D match to TRBD2 (5 bases). CDR3 length: 15 amino acids. V was cut by 1 base and J by 5 bases, with 15 bases left in between. Germline V gives CDR1 SGHAT, CDR2 FQNNGV. This CDR3 reads CASSLVRGIANEQYF. The CDR3 region has the DNA TGTGCCAGCAGCTTAGTTAGAGGGATAGCGAACGAGCAGTACTTC.

The V gene is TRBV11-2, the J gene TRBJ2-3; TRBD2 agrees at 12 bases. CDR3 length: 15 residues. The V segment lost 6 bases and the J segment 2 bases; nucleotides outside the gene matches: 3. Germline-derived CDR1 and CDR2 are SGHAT and FQNNGV. The CDR3 sequence: CASRRTSGNTDTQYF. CDR3 bases: TGTGCCAGCAGACGGACTAGCGGGAACACAGATACGCAGTATTTT.

The rearrangement uses TRBV14 and TRBJ1-6, with a weak D call TRBD1 (5 bases). Trimming took 5 bases from V and 9 from J, leaving 11 bases between them. The germline gives CDR1 SGHDN, CDR2 FVKESK. This CDR3 comprises 13 residues. CDR3 residues: CASSLQDTSPLHF. CDR3 nucleotide sequence: TGTGCCAGCAGCTTGCAGGACACTTCACCCCTCCACTTT.

Turning to this clonotype: At one of its ends the junction is not consistent with the germline gene, which may arise from a read error. V usage is TRBV12-3 or TRBV12-4 and J usage is TRBJ1-1; D ambiguous. CDR3 size: 14 residues. The chain's CDR3 is CASSFNRESTEAFF. Here the CDR3 DNA reads TGTGCCAGCAGTTTTAATCGGGAGAGCACTGAGGCTTTCTTT.

The V gene is TRBV10-1, the J gene TRBJ2-1; 15 nucleotides match TRBD2. With V trimmed by 6 bases and J by 1 base, 10 bases remained unmatched. This CDR3 region has 19 residues. Germline V lookup: CDR1 WNHNN, CDR2 SYGVQD (reference sequence). The CDR3 sequence: CASSTTGLAGGRSYNEQFF. In nucleotides, the CDR3 is TGCGCCAGCAGCACCACTGGACTAGCGGGGGGGCGATCCTACAATGAGCAGTTCTTC.

Only a few counts were recorded for this clonotype. V usage is TRBV9 and J usage is TRBJ2-2; D call uncertain. V gave up 0 bases and J gave up 7 bases, with 16 bases separating them. This CDR3 has 16 residues. Germline V lookup: CDR1 SGDLS, CDR2 YYNGEE. DNA for the CDR3: TGTGCCAGCAGCGTAGCTGGTGCCCCAGGTGGCGGGGAGCTGTTTTTT. Translated: CASSVAGAPGGGELFF.

The chain joins TRBV20-1 to TRBJ2-4, with D possibly matching TRBD1 (6 bases). The germline V and J ends were trimmed by 0 bases and 1 base, with 16 bases remaining between them. The CDR3 runs 17 residues. Germline V gene data show CDR1 as DFQATT and CDR2 as SNEGSKA (reference sequence). CDR3 nucleotide sequence: TGCAGTGCTAGAGAAACAGGGTTCCTACTGGCCAAAAACATTCAGTACTTC. Amino acids: CSARETGFLLAKNIQYF.

The chain combines TRBV2 with TRBJ2-5; D is unclear. There are 14 residues in the CDR3. CDR1 is SNHLY and CDR2 is FYNNEI in the germline V gene. Trimming cost V 1 base and J 4 bases, with 10 bases left between them. CDR3 DNA sequence: TGTGCCAGCAGTGAAGATAGCAGAGTAGAGACCCAGTACTTC. Its protein is CASSEDSRVETQYF.

The chain couples TRBV14 to TRBJ2-1; 7 bases map to TRBD1. Germline V gene data show CDR1 as SGHDN and CDR2 as FVKESK. The CDR3 spans 16 residues. Trimming removed 6 bases from V and 1 base from J; junction bases left unmatched: 9. As DNA, the CDR3 is TGTGCCAGCAGTCTTACCCCGGGACAGTCCTACAATGAGCAGTTCTTC. It codes for CASSLTPGQSYNEQFF.